This T cell receptor beta chain was observed in a study of glioma-infiltrating T cells. Whole-study context: Glioblastomas were WHO grade IV, sampled at first diagnosis; low-grade were grade II. Study-wide findings and caveats: Signature shared blood CDR3 motifs were enriched in low-divergence and depleted in high-divergence patients. CDR3 overlap between tissue and blood was very small.

The CDR3 runs to 17 residues. Trimming cost V 5 bases and J 7 bases, with 27 bases left between them. CDR1 is MNHNS, CDR2 SASEGT, per germline. Using RNA template, CDR3s of TCR alpha and beta were amplified with iRepertoire arm-PCR. One-step reverse transcription and amplification started from about 100-400 ng of tissue mRNA or PBMC total RNA. TCRdb re-called the multiplex PCR reads through MiXCR, storing one row per CDR3 protein. There are roughly 350,000 distinct CDR3 sequences in the sample; roughly two fifths occur only once, and about 12% lies in the top ten. Remarks on this clonotype: The antigen is unknown.

The sample was glioma tissue, nonneoplastic brain tissue, or PBMCs (not recorded which). J is TRBJ2-7 and V is TRBV6-1; D might be TRBD1 or TRBD2, each matching 5 bases. The clonotype was recovered from a human donor with low-grade glioma or glioblastoma, undergoing nonglioma brain surgery, or in good health (not recorded which). The CDR3 nucleotides are TGTGCCAGCAGTTTCGAGGGTCTTAGGGGCCCTAACAATGAGCAGTACTTC. Its translation is CASSFEGLRGPNNEQYF.